This T cell receptor (beta chain) is drawn from a study of shared clonotypes between healthy human individuals. For the study at large: A couple of women and three men aged 18 to 49 served as donors. Study results and limitations: Sequencing depth was predicted to influence how clonotypes are shared among donors. The sole specimen, blood, was sampled, and tissue repertoires likely differ.

Execution of the assay was at deep level. Profiled with immunoSEQ multiplex PCR; TCRdb holds only in-frame clones, not every one. The sample contains about 600,000 clones, roughly four fifths of which appear only once. In the case of this clone: The antigen is unknown.

The TCR originated in a woman in her thirties or forties in good health. Some clones in this sample may be carry-over from other donors' samples. The sequenced sample was PBMCs.

CDR3 nucleotides: TGCGCCAGCAGATTCGTAGGGGCAGGCACGACTAATGAAAAACTGTTTTTT. Protein sequence: CASRFVGAGTTNEKLFF. This rearrangement joins TRBV4-1 to TRBJ1-4; D perhaps matches TRBD1 (5 bases). V was clipped by 6 bases and J by 2 bases, with 19 bases between them. The CDR3 has 17 amino acids. CDR1 and CDR2 from the germline V gene are MGHRA and YSYEKL.